This T cell receptor (beta chain) appears in the sequencing data of a study of OX40 agonist ivuxolimab in advanced cancers. Across the study: A mean age of approximately 58 years, range about 20 to 79, was recorded, and under 85% were male. Of the patients, three showed partial responses, one with hepatocellular carcinoma and two with cutaneous melanoma.

The data were produced by immunoSEQ multiplex PCR, yet TCRdb's version contains in-frame clones alone and is incomplete. Of roughly 100,000 clones listed, around 87% are singletons. Notes on the study in general: The specificity for antigen of the expanded peripheral T cells was not determined. At doses 0.1 to 3.0 mg/kg, CD4+ and CD8+ clones expanded.

Germline V gives CDR1 SGHVS, CDR2 FQNEAQ. This CDR3 region has 15 residues. V lost 3 bases to trimming and J lost 2 bases; unmatched junction nucleotides: 6. On this clone: What it binds is not known.

The V gene is TRBV7-8, the J gene TRBJ2-7; 8 nucleotides match TRBD1. The source was CD4+ or CD8+ T cells sorted from blood, collected in a trial of the OX40 agonist ivuxolimab. The origin of this receptor is an adult with an advanced solid tumor such as melanoma, head and neck, liver or kidney cancer. This CDR3 is CASSFSGTGPYEQYF. The DNA of the CDR3 is TGTGCCAGCAGCTTCTCCGGGACAGGTCCCTACGAGCAGTACTTC.